This is a list of T cell receptor beta chains from one sample in a study of shared clonotypes between healthy human individuals. Sequencing was performed with immunoSEQ multiplex PCR; in TCRdb, only in-frame clones are kept and a portion is missing. This table has roughly 320,000 clones, about nine tenths appearing once. The sequenced material came from memory CD8+ T cells sorted from blood. The receptors were gathered from a man younger than 30 in good health. CDR3s leave out the opening cysteine and the closing phenylalanine or tryptophan. Each record gives: J gene, V gene, CDR3 protein.

j_call: TRBJ2-1
v_call: TRBV13
cdr3_aa: ASSLDVRLAGESWENNEQF

j_call: TRBJ2-7
v_call: TRBV7-2
cdr3_aa: ASSLVTSGEQY

j_call: TRBJ2-1
v_call: TRBV28
cdr3_aa: ASTTRGQGVNEQF

j_call: TRBJ1-5
v_call: TRBV12-5
cdr3_aa: ASGPTGNQPQH

j_call: TRBJ2-7
v_call: TRBV13
cdr3_aa: ASSTITGGAREQY

j_call: TRBJ2-7
v_call: TRBV14
cdr3_aa: ASSQGKGLPSYEQY

j_call: TRBJ2-7
v_call: TRBV5-1
cdr3_aa: ASSLSGGVYEQY

j_call: TRBJ2-5
v_call: TRBV13
cdr3_aa: ASSQGLEGQETQY

j_call: TRBJ2-7
v_call: TRBV21-1
cdr3_aa: ASSRLGQSYEQY

j_call: TRBJ2-7
v_call: TRBV18
cdr3_aa: ASSPGRGSYEQY

j_call: TRBJ1-2
v_call: TRBV2
cdr3_aa: ASSGEKGQDNYGYT

j_call: TRBJ1-1
v_call: TRBV6-5
cdr3_aa: ASRYREGYGEAF

j_call: TRBJ2-7
v_call: TRBV7-6
cdr3_aa: ASSLAGGGEQY

j_call: TRBJ2-1
v_call: TRBV4-3
cdr3_aa: ASSQDPAGVGSYNEQF

j_call: TRBJ2-3
v_call: TRBV7-9
cdr3_aa: ASSDGASGITDTQY

j_call: TRBJ2-1
v_call: TRBV12-5
cdr3_aa: ASGSPTSDREQF

j_call: TRBJ1-2
v_call: TRBV21-1
cdr3_aa: ASIAGTGGRYGYT

j_call: TRBJ1-5
v_call: TRBV27
cdr3_aa: ASSLSVGGRQPQH

j_call: TRBJ2-5
v_call: TRBV9
cdr3_aa: ASSVAGSETQY

j_call: TRBJ1-5
v_call: TRBV7-2
cdr3_aa: ASSLARNSNQPQH

j_call: TRBJ2-7
v_call: TRBV5-4
cdr3_aa: ASSPTQGDYEQY

j_call: TRBJ1-1
v_call: TRBV28
cdr3_aa: ASSSGTGVRTEAF

j_call: TRBJ1-1
v_call: TRBV11-2
cdr3_aa: ASSSHDESGDTEAF

j_call: TRBJ2-7
v_call: TRBV6-1
cdr3_aa: ASIQYRGLPYEQY

j_call: TRBJ2-7
v_call: TRBV11-2
cdr3_aa: ASSDSGDYEQY

j_call: TRBJ1-4
v_call: TRBV5-5
cdr3_aa: ASSLADGYATNEKLF

j_call: TRBJ2-7
v_call: TRBV19
cdr3_aa: ASSIGGGGGEQY